Listed below are T cell receptor beta chains from one sample, sequenced in a study of human T cells and chemical hapten exposure. From the RACE reads, TCRdb called clonotypes with MiXCR, one entry per CDR3 protein. Of tens of thousands of distinct CDR3 sequences detected, around 10% appear once; the ten largest clones hold 27%. The sequencing here drew on whole blood, taken in connection with sensitization to the hapten diphenylcyclopropenone (DPC). The receptors stem from a man in his fifties or sixties with alopecia areata. Some clones in this sample may be carry-over from other donors' samples. Both conserved end residues are part of each CDR3. The D gene is left open where the match is weak. Clone size is given for some rows only: seen once, a few or many times, or a class if the clone is expanded.

V	J	size	D	length	DNA	CDR3
TRBV4-2	TRBJ2-1	many	NA	14	TGTGCCAGCAGCCAAGGGTCCTTAGTCCCGGGGCAGTTCTTC	CASSQGSLVPGQFF
TRBV3-1	TRBJ1-5	many	NA	14	TGTGCCAGCAGCCAAGGGACGTCGGAACAGCCCCAGCATTTT	CASSQGTSEQPQHF
TRBV6-2/TRBV6-3	TRBJ2-1	NA	TRBD1	14	TGTGCCAGCAGGCGGGGACAGGTGGGCAATGAGCAGTTCTTC	CASRRGQVGNEQFF
TRBV29-1	TRBJ2-1	NA	TRBD1	13	TGCAGCGTTCAGGGGACAGGGGGGAATGAGCAGTTCTTC	CSVQGTGGNEQFF
TRBV19	TRBJ1-5	many	NA	14	TGTGCCAGTAAGGGCAGGAGAATCAATCAGCCCCAGCATTTT	CASKGRRINQPQHF
TRBV20-1	TRBJ2-7	many	TRBD2	14	TGCAGTGCTAGAGAGGGACTAGCGAATTACGAGCAGTACTTC	CSAREGLANYEQYF
TRBV7-2	TRBJ1-4	many	NA	15	TGTGCCAGCAGCCCGGTTGAGGGTCTTAATGAAAAACTGTTTTTT	CASSPVEGLNEKLFF
TRBV30	TRBJ2-7	NA	TRBD2	19	TGTGCCTGGAGTGTACGTGAGACTAGCGGGTTAAGGAGCTCCTACGAGCAGTACTTC	CAWSVRETSGLRSSYEQYF
TRBV10-3	TRBJ1-5	NA	TRBD1	14	TGTGCCATCAGGGACAGGGGGACTAATCAGCCCCAGCATTTT	CAIRDRGTNQPQHF
TRBV7-2	TRBJ2-5	few	NA	14	TGTGCCAGCAGCTTAGACCTGCAGCGGGAGACCCAGTACTTC	CASSLDLQRETQYF
TRBV4-3	TRBJ2-7	many	NA	15	TGCGCCAGCAGCCAAGGGTACGGGGAAGTATACGAGCAGTACTTC	CASSQGYGEVYEQYF
TRBV5-1	TRBJ2-7	few	NA	13	TGCGCCAGCAGTGGGGGCGACTCCTACGAGCAGTACTTC	CASSGGDSYEQYF
TRBV7-2	TRBJ2-4	NA	NA	15	TGTGCCAGCAGCTTAGGTCTTTCCCGGCAAAACATTCAGTACTTC	CASSLGLSRQNIQYF
TRBV3-1	TRBJ2-1	NA	TRBD2	19	TGTGCCAGCAGCCTGTCCGGGACTAGCGGGAGGGCCGCCTACAATGAGCAGTTCTTC	CASSLSGTSGRAAYNEQFF
TRBV29-1	TRBJ1-6	many	NA	14	TGCAGCGCCCGGGCGGCAGGGGATAATTCACCCCTCCACTTT	CSARAAGDNSPLHF
TRBV6-5	TRBJ2-1	many	NA	16	TGTGCCAGCAGTCGATCGGGCATTAGCACCTACAATGAGCAGTTCTTC	CASSRSGISTYNEQFF
TRBV12-3/TRBV12-4	TRBJ2-7	many	NA	12	TGTGCCAGCAGTTTTGGCGGATACGAGCAGTACTTC	CASSFGGYEQYF
TRBV12-3/TRBV12-4	TRBJ1-6	few	TRBD1	15	TGTGCCAGCAGTGCGTGGGACAGGCCCAATTCACCCCTCCACTTT	CASSAWDRPNSPLHF
TRBV28	TRBJ1-4	many	TRBD1	14	TGTGCCAGCAGTCCGGACAGGGGGCCTGAAAAACTGTTTTTT	CASSPDRGPEKLFF
TRBV7-2	TRBJ2-7	NA	NA	14	TGTGCCAGCACCAGGACTTTTGACTCCTACGAGCAGTACTTC	CASTRTFDSYEQYF
TRBV7-2	TRBJ2-5	few	NA	15	TGTGCCAGCAGCCCACTAGGGACACGAAAAGAGACCCAGTACTTC	CASSPLGTRKETQYF
TRBV20-1	TRBJ2-1	many	TRBD1	14	TGCAGTACCTCGACAGGGCTCGGATACAATGAGCAGTTCTTC	CSTSTGLGYNEQFF
TRBV7-9	TRBJ2-5	many	NA	14	TGTGCCAGCAGCTCCGGACTGCGGGGAGAGACCCAGTACTTC	CASSSGLRGETQYF
TRBV27	TRBJ2-2	many	NA	17	TGTGCCAGCAGTATCAAGACGGATTACTCGAACACCGGGGAGCTGTTTTTT	CASSIKTDYSNTGELFF
TRBV7-8	TRBJ2-5	many	TRBD2	12	TGTGCCAGCAGTCCCTCCCATAGGGACTACAACTTC	CASSPSHRDYNF
TRBV5-1	TRBJ1-4	NA	TRBD1	15	TGCGCCAGCAGCGGTCAGGGGGCGGCTAATGAAAAACTGTTTTTT	CASSGQGAANEKLFF
TRBV5-5	TRBJ1-1	many	TRBD1	14	TGTGCCAGCAGTACGACAGGGATGGAAACTGAAGCTTTCTTT	CASSTTGMETEAFF
TRBV7-9	TRBJ2-1	few	NA	13	TGTGCCAGCAGCTTAGCAGGAGGCCATGAGCAGTTCTTC	CASSLAGGHEQFF
TRBV7-2	TRBJ2-7	many	NA	11	TGTGCCAGCAGCCCCCAGGGCGAGCAGTACTTC	CASSPQGEQYF
TRBV29-1	TRBJ2-6	many	TRBD1	14	TGCAGCGTGGGACAGGTCTCTGGGGCCAACGTCCTGACTTTC	CSVGQVSGANVLTF
TRBV29-1	TRBJ2-1	NA	NA	14	TGCAGCTCTAGTCGGGGGCTCTCCTACAATGAGCAGTTCTTC	CSSSRGLSYNEQFF
TRBV10-2	TRBJ1-1	many	NA	14	TGCGCCAGCAGTGAGGCCACCATCAACACTGAAGCTTTCTTT	CASSEATINTEAFF
TRBV10-1	TRBJ2-7	many	NA	13	TGCGCCAGCAGTGAGCGGCCTCGCGGGGAGCAGTACTTC	CASSERPRGEQYF
TRBV10-2	TRBJ2-1	few	NA	12	TGCGCCAGCAGGGGAGTCCTCGATGAGCAGTTCTTC	CASRGVLDEQFF
TRBV20-1	TRBJ1-1	many	NA	12	TGCAGTGCCTGGAATAGGGATCGTGAAGCTTTCTTT	CSAWNRDREAFF
TRBV7-9	TRBJ2-2	many	NA	14	TGTGCCAGCAGCCATCGGACGTTCACCGGGGAGCTGTTTTTT	CASSHRTFTGELFF
TRBV2	TRBJ1-2	NA	TRBD1	13	TGTGCCAGTCGACAGGGAAGTGGTCATGGCTACACCTTC	CASRQGSGHGYTF
TRBV9	TRBJ2-5	few	TRBD2	16	TGTGCCAGCAGCGCCCGTATATCTAGCGGCCAAGAGACCCAGTACTTC	CASSARISSGQETQYF
TRBV28	TRBJ2-1	few	TRBD2	15	TGTGCCAGCAGTGGGACTAGCGGGAGTTCGAATGAGCAGTTCTTC	CASSGTSGSSNEQFF
TRBV7-9	TRBJ2-5	few	TRBD2	14	TGTGCCAGCAGCGTCACTAGCGGGAGCGAGACCCAGTACTTC	CASSVTSGSETQYF
TRBV28	TRBJ2-7	NA	TRBD2	15	TGTGCCAGCAGTTTAGAGCTAGCGGGAGGGGAAGAGCAGTACTTC	CASSLELAGGEEQYF
TRBV12-3/TRBV12-4	TRBJ2-7	NA	NA	13	TGTGCCAGCGGCTGGGACACCTCCTACGAGCAGTACTTC	CASGWDTSYEQYF
TRBV11-1	TRBJ2-7	many	TRBD2	15	TGTGCCAGCAGCTTATTTACTAGCGGGACCTACGAGCAGTACTTC	CASSLFTSGTYEQYF
TRBV6-2/TRBV6-3	TRBJ2-5	many	NA	13	TGTGCCAGCAGCCGCTGGCCCCAAGAGACCCAGTACTTC	CASSRWPQETQYF
TRBV5-4	TRBJ2-4	many	NA	14	TGTGCCAGCAGCCCGGCCGGAGCCAAAAACATTCAGTACTTC	CASSPAGAKNIQYF
TRBV5-1	TRBJ2-7	many	TRBD2	16	TGCGCCAGCAGCTTGACCGTACGACTAGCCCTCGGGGAGCAGTACTTC	CASSLTVRLALGEQYF
TRBV29-1	TRBJ2-5	many	NA	14	TGCAGCGTTGTGTCTATCTCGTACCAAGAGACCCAGTACTTC	CSVVSISYQETQYF
TRBV19	TRBJ2-5	many	TRBD1	13	TGTGCCAGTGGGGGACAGCGCGGAGAGACCCAGTACTTC	CASGGQRGETQYF
TRBV11-2	TRBJ1-2	few	NA	12	TGTGCCAGCTCCCCTGACGAGTATGGCTACACCTTC	CASSPDEYGYTF
TRBV30	TRBJ2-7	many	TRBD1	14	TGTGCCTGGAAAGGACAGGGCGACTTCTACGAGCAGTACTTC	CAWKGQGDFYEQYF
TRBV29-1	TRBJ2-7	NA	NA	13	TGCAGCGTGATGGACAAGGGGGCCTACGAGCAGTACTTC	CSVMDKGAYEQYF
TRBV30	TRBJ1-1	NA	NA	11	TGTGCCTGGAGTATCCTGTCCGAAGCTTTCTTT	CAWSILSEAFF
TRBV6-2/TRBV6-3	TRBJ1-5	many	NA	13	TGTGCCAGCAGGCCGCCCACGGATCAGCCCCAGCATTTT	CASRPPTDQPQHF